This TCR beta chain was observed in a study of T cell clonotyping in hematopoietic cell transplantation. Described time point: recipient sample about 28 days before transplant, after cytoreduction. This CDR3 region has 12 residues. Germline-derived CDR1 and CDR2 are GTSNPN and SVGIG (reference sequence). V shed 2 bases and J shed 6 bases, with 10 bases lying between them. Generated by immunoSEQ multiplex PCR, the TCRdb table keeps only in-frame clones and is missing some. The data contain under 45,000 clones, roughly 96% of them singletons. As to this clone: Its antigen remains unidentified.

General study results and limits: Pathologically expanded recipient clonotypes increased progressively from day 30 to day 180 as diversity fell.

The TCR comes from a middle-aged man with chronic myeloid leukemia. Some clones in this sample may be carry-over from other donors' samples. The source was peripheral blood mononuclear cells, collected before stem cell transplant. The chain carries TRBV30 and TRBJ1-1, with D possibly matching TRBD1 (5 bases). The CDR3 nucleotides are TGTGCCTGGAGTTCAGGGTTTGCTGAAGCTTTCTTT. Its translation is CAWSSGFAEAFF.